The sequence of this T cell receptor beta chain was determined in a study of shared clonotypes between healthy human individuals. Produced via immunoSEQ multiplex PCR; TCRdb's table is partial and in-frame only. The repertoire has hundreds of thousands of clones, about 96% of them found once; the top ten carry approximately 0.062%. The CDR3 is made up of 16 amino acids. The trim removed 5 bases at V and 8 bases at J, leaving 11 bases unmatched. Germline V CDR1 and CDR2: MDHEN, SYDVKM. The authors divided CD4+ cells into CD45RA+ naive and CD45RA-negative memory subsets. The receptor's source is a woman in her 30s in good health. V and J are TRBV28 and TRBJ1-4; 10 nucleotides agree with TRBD1. Input material: naive CD4+ T cells sorted from blood. Sample subset: CD45RA+ positively selected. CDR3 loop: CASSPPKTGGKEKLFF. As DNA, the CDR3 is TGTGCCAGCAGTCCACCCAAGACAGGGGGCAAGGAAAAACTGTTTTTT.